The 31 T cell receptor beta chains below all came from one sample that was sequenced in a study of PD-1 blockade in classical Hodgkin lymphoma. Method: immunoSEQ multiplex PCR; TCRdb's copy keeps in-frame clones and lacks some. The table has around 18,000 clones, 65% to 80% seen once; the top ten hold 2.5%. Time point described: cycle 4 day 1 (C4D1), after 5 to 7 weeks of nivolumab. Patients all relapsed after autologous stem cell transplantation, and there was variation in brentuximab vedotin exposure. CD4+ T cells were purified from thawed PBMCs by negative selection. The sequencing here drew on CD4+ T cells from blood, taken before the fourth cycle of nivolumab. The receptors come from a human donor with classical Hodgkin lymphoma.

The rearrangement joins TRBV7-2 to TRBJ2-1, with 8 bases that match TRBD2. The length of the CDR3 is 16 residues. J gave up 4 bases and V 5 bases, and 10 bases lay outside the gene matches. Looked up from germline, CDR1 is SGHTA and CDR2 is FQGNSA. This chain's CDR3 is CASSLAAGGLYNEQFF. The CDR3 DNA reads as TGTGCCAGCAGCCTCGCTGCGGGGGGATTGTACAATGAGCAGTTCTTC. Looking up the rest from reference TRBV7-2 and TRBJ2-1 gives the full variable domain: GAGVSQSPSNKVTEKGKDVELRCDPISGHTALYWYRQSLGQGLEFLIYFQGNSAPDKSGLPSDRFSAERTGGSVSTLTIQRTQQEDSAVYLCASSLAAGGLYNEQFFGPGTRLTVL.

The chain links TRBV5-4 to TRBJ2-2; possibly TRBD1 for D (6 bases). This CDR3 has 14 amino acids. Trimming removed 0 bases at V and 5 bases at J, with 8 bases between. Germline V gene data show CDR1 as SGHNT and CDR2 as YYREEE (reference sequence). CDR3: CASSLEGGTGELFF. The CDR3 DNA reads as TGTGCCAGCAGCTTGGAAGGGGGAACCGGGGAGCTGTTTTTT.

The V and J genes are TRBV28 and TRBJ2-1; TRBD1 or TRBD2 may be the D gene (5 bases each). The CDR3 is 15 residues long. Germline loops: CDR1 MDHEN, CDR2 SYDVKM. The V end was cut by 6 bases, the J end by 4 bases, with 16 bases between. The CDR3 loop reads CASRTGTAQYNEQFF. CDR3 coding DNA: TGTGCCAGCAGGACCGGGACCGCGCAGTACAATGAGCAGTTCTTC.

The rearrangement uses TRBV6-1 and TRBJ2-1, with TRBD1 matching 7 bases. The CDR3 extends over 14 amino acids. Germline V CDR1 and CDR2: MNHNS, SASEGT. V shed 6 bases, J shed 1 base, and the junction held 3 bases outside the gene matches. CDR3: CASSRDSSYNEQFF. CDR3 sequence (DNA): TGTGCCAGCAGCCGGGACAGTTCCTACAATGAGCAGTTCTTC.

In DNA, the CDR3 is TGTGCCAGCAGCTTAGGCAGGAGCTCTTATGGCTACACCTTC. Translated, it gives CASSLGRSSYGYTF. The chain couples TRBV7-2 to TRBJ1-2; no firm D call. The CDR3 covers 14 residues. V lost 1 base and J 5 bases, leaving 11 bases between the germline ends. CDR1 and CDR2 from the germline V gene are SGHTA and FQGNSA.

The chain has TRBV5-1 and TRBJ2-5; TRBD1 aligns across 8 bases. The ends lost 4 bases at V and 4 bases at J; junction bases unmatched: 9. CDR3 length: 15 amino acids. Germline V lookup: CDR1 SGHRS, CDR2 YFSETQ. The CDR3 coding sequence is TGCGCCAGCAGCAGAGGGGTCCAGGGGGCAGAGACCCAGTACTTC. Translated: CASSRGVQGAETQYF.

This chain joins TRBV9 and TRBJ2-6; no definite D call. CDR3 size: 15 residues. V was clipped by 4 bases and J by 1 base, with 9 bases between them. Germline lookup yields CDR1 SGDLS and CDR2 YYNGEE. Here the CDR3 reads CASSKSPSGANVLTF. The CDR3 region has the DNA TGTGCCAGCAGCAAAAGTCCTTCTGGGGCCAACGTCCTGACTTTC.

This clone is categorized as large (0.1 to 1%). This chain joins TRBV18 and TRBJ1-1, with D possibly TRBD1 on 6 matching bases. From germline, CDR1 is KGHSH and CDR2 LQKENI. The V end lost 1 base, the J end lost 3 bases, and 12 bases lay between the germline ends. The CDR3 totals 15 residues. The CDR3 coding sequence is TGTGCCAGCTCACCACTCGTAGGGGGGGACACTGAAGCTTTCTTT. It codes for CASSPLVGGDTEAFF.

The chain uses TRBV5-1 and TRBJ2-2; 11 bases map to TRBD2. From germline, CDR1 is SGHRS and CDR2 YFSETQ. Trimming at V came to 2 bases and at J to 7 bases, leaving 7 bases not matched to a gene. The CDR3 runs to 16 residues. As DNA, the CDR3 is TGCGCCAGCAGCTTTCTAGCGGGAGGATCGGGCGGGGAGCTGTTTTTT. Protein: CASSFLAGGSGGELFF.

V and J are TRBV5-8 and TRBJ2-7, with TRBD2 matching 9 bases. The germline gives CDR1 SGHTS, CDR2 YDEGEE. Losses at the gene ends were 0 bases for V and 3 bases for J; bases not matched to a gene: 4. There are 15 residues in the CDR3. The DNA of the CDR3 is TGTGCCAGCAGCTTGGGGCTAGCGGGATTCTACGAGCAGTACTTC. This sequence encodes CASSLGLAGFYEQYF.

This clone was observed a handful of times. The rearrangement links TRBV18 to TRBJ1-1; D uncertain. Deletions cut 4 bases from V and 1 base from J, with 7 bases between. Germline loops: CDR1 KGHSH, CDR2 LQKENI. The CDR3 is made up of 13 amino acids. In DNA, the CDR3 is TGTGCCAGCTCACTAACACAGAACACTGAAGCTTTCTTT. This codes for CASSLTQNTEAFF.

Here the CDR3 DNA reads TGTGCCAGCAGCCCTGGACTACAGGGTAACTATGGCTACACCTTC. Translation gives CASSPGLQGNYGYTF. The chain recombines TRBV5-8 with TRBJ1-2; D may be TRBD1 (6 bases). CDR1 is SGHTS, CDR2 YDEGEE, per germline. This CDR3 is 15 amino acids long. V lost 4 bases, J lost 1 base, and 14 bases lay in between. Full variable domain (rest looked up from reference TRBV5-8 and TRBJ1-2): EAGVTQSPTHLIKTRGQQATLRCSPISGHTSVYWYQQALGLGLQFLLWYDEGEERNRGNFPPRFSGRQFPNYSSELNVNALELEDSALYLCASSPGLQGNYGYTFGSGTRLTVV.

The chain recombines TRBV18 with TRBJ2-7; 8 bases align to TRBD1. The CDR3 loop spans 15 amino acids. J gave up 6 bases and V 3 bases, and 10 bases lay outside the gene matches. The V gene's germline CDR1 is KGHSH and CDR2 LQKENI. DNA of the CDR3: TGTGCCAGCTCACCCTATCAGGACAGGGTTACCGAGCAGTACTTC. Its protein product is CASSPYQDRVTEQYF.

The chain links TRBV5-4 to TRBJ1-6; D is undetermined. Trimming removed 5 bases at V and 10 bases at J, with 13 bases between. The CDR3 length is 13 residues. CDR1 is SGHNT, CDR2 YYREEE, per germline (reference sequence). The CDR3 bases are TGTGCCAGCAGGGGAGCCTCTCCCTCACCCCTCCACTTT. Its translation is CASRGASPSPLHF. The variable domain in full, completed from reference TRBV5-4 and TRBJ1-6, reads ETGVTQSPTHLIKTRGQQVTLRCSSQSGHNTVSWYQQALGQGPQFIFQYYREEENGRGNFPPRFSGLQFPNYSSELNVNALELDDSALYLCASRGASPSPLHFGNGTRLTVT.

The chain is built from TRBV9 and TRBJ2-1; D may match TRBD1 or TRBD2 (5 bases each). Germline CDR1 SGDLS, CDR2 YYNGEE. The CDR3 length is 16 residues. Trimming left V 0 bases short and J 0 bases short, with 10 bases between. CDR3 in amino acids: CASSVDEGSSYNEQFF. The CDR3 DNA follows: TGTGCCAGCAGCGTAGACGAGGGGAGCTCCTACAATGAGCAGTTCTTC.

The chain is built from TRBV30 and TRBJ1-2; D remains unclear. Germline assignment: CDR1 GTSNPN and CDR2 SVGIG (reference sequence). V lost 0 bases to trimming and J lost 8 bases, with 13 bases between them. This CDR3 contains 13 residues. CDR3 nucleotide sequence: TGTGCCTGGAGTGTTTCATCACGTCGGGGCTACACCTTC. The encoded protein is CAWSVSSRRGYTF.

The chain is built from TRBV7-9 and TRBJ2-7, with D maybe TRBD1 (6 bases). The CDR3 extends over 15 amino acids. V was clipped by 1 base and J by 3 bases, with 13 bases between them. The V gene's germline CDR1 is SEHNR and CDR2 FQNEAQ (reference sequence). CDR3 in DNA: TGTGCCAGCAGCTTAGTGTGGGGGCAGAACTACGAGCAGTACTTC. Translation gives CASSLVWGQNYEQYF.

This rearrangement joins TRBV27 to TRBJ1-1; 7 bases fit TRBD1. The length of the CDR3 is 16 residues. Trimming took 6 bases from V and 5 from J; bases not matched to a gene: 15. Germline V lookup: CDR1 MNHEY, CDR2 SMNVEV (reference sequence). The CDR3: CASREKGGRGGTEAFF. CDR3 coding DNA: TGTGCCAGCAGAGAGAAAGGAGGCAGGGGGGGTACTGAAGCTTTCTTT.

The chain links TRBV21-1 to TRBJ1-1. TRBV21-1 represents a pseudogene. This CDR3 spans 12 amino acids. CDR3 in DNA: TGTTATCCCCCCCTCGTCGACACTGAAGCTTTCTTT. Translated, it gives CYPPLVDTEAFF.

This clone was detected a few times. The chain couples TRBV6-5 to TRBJ1-1; D gene uncertain. The CDR3 sequence is 15 residues long. Trimming took 2 bases from V and 5 from J, leaving 15 bases between them. Germline-derived CDR1 and CDR2 are MNHEY and SVGAGI. The CDR3: CASSYGAGVRTEAFF. Written as DNA, the CDR3 is TGTGCCAGCAGTTACGGTGCAGGTGTTCGAACTGAAGCTTTCTTT.

The chain is built from TRBV11-3 and TRBJ2-7; TRBD1 agrees at 7 bases. The CDR3 spans 15 residues. The V gene's germline CDR1 is SGHNT and CDR2 YENEEA. V gave up 5 bases and J gave up 0 bases; unmatched junction bases: 7. The CDR3 sequence: CASSHRGTGSYEQYF. The CDR3 region has the DNA TGTGCCAGCAGCCACAGGGGAACAGGCTCCTACGAGCAGTACTTC.

The chain combines TRBV15 with TRBJ2-4; 8 bases are shared with TRBD1. The trim removed 0 bases at V and 9 bases at J, leaving 7 bases unmatched. The CDR3 consists of 15 residues. Germline assignment: CDR1 LNHNV and CDR2 YYDKDF (reference sequence). The CDR3 bases are TGTGCCACCAGCAGAGATTTAGGACAGGGTGCCATTCAGTACTTC. The encoded protein is CATSRDLGQGAIQYF.

The rearrangement links TRBV6-6 to TRBJ2-5, with D possibly matching TRBD2 (6 bases). Germline V lookup: CDR1 MNHNY, CDR2 SVGAGI (reference sequence). This CDR3 has 16 amino acids. Trimming cost V 5 bases and J 7 bases, with 23 bases left between them. For the CDR3, the DNA is TGTGCCAGCAGTATGGGGGTCGGGACTGGCCCAGGGACCCAGTACTTC. This gives the protein CASSMGVGTGPGTQYF.

V is TRBV27 and J is TRBJ1-2; the D is unclear. In germline, CDR1 is MNHEY, CDR2 SMNVEV (reference sequence). V lost 7 bases to trimming and J lost 8 bases, with 14 bases between them. The CDR3 extends over 12 amino acids. The CDR3 region has the DNA TGTGCCAGCACCTCCCCCGGGGAGGGCTACACCTTC. Residues: CASTSPGEGYTF.

The genes are TRBV29-1 and TRBJ2-5; 9 bases are shared with TRBD1. V dropped 6 bases and J dropped 4; count of bases not matched to a gene: 9. CDR1 is SQVTM, CDR2 ANQGSEA, per germline. The CDR3 contains 14 residues. CDR3 sequence (DNA): TGCAGCGTCCGGCGGGGACAGGGAGGAGAGACCCAGTACTTC. The encoded protein is CSVRRGQGGETQYF.

The chain uses TRBV13 and TRBJ1-2; D not resolved. V was trimmed by 1 base and J by 4 bases, leaving 13 bases between them. The CDR3 runs 15 residues. The V gene's germline CDR1 is PRHDT and CDR2 FYEKMQ (reference sequence). The CDR3 here is CASSLAGGLLYGYTF. The CDR3 coding sequence is TGTGCCAGCAGCTTAGCAGGAGGATTACTCTATGGCTACACCTTC.

The chain employs TRBV4-1 and TRBJ2-3; no clear D gene. In germline, CDR1 is MGHRA, CDR2 YSYEKL. V was clipped by 5 bases and J by 1 base, with 7 bases between them. The CDR3 has 13 residues. CDR3 bases: TGCGCCAGCAGCAGCAGACGCACAGATACGCAGTATTTT. This translates into CASSSRRTDTQYF.

The rearrangement joins TRBV4-2 to TRBJ2-2; TRBD1 is a possible D gene (5 bases). Germline CDR1 LGHNA, CDR2 YNFKEQ. Trimming removed 6 bases from V and 1 base from J, with 9 bases in between. The CDR3 extends over 14 amino acids. In nucleotides, the CDR3 is TGTGCCAGCAGGCCGACAGAGAACACCGGGGAGCTGTTTTTT. Amino acid sequence: CASRPTENTGELFF.

As DNA, the CDR3 is TGTGCCAGCATGATGGGACAGGGAGGGGGCTATGGCTACACCTTC. Translating gives CASMMGQGGGYGYTF. The genes are TRBV28 and TRBJ1-2; 9 nucleotides match TRBD1. This CDR3 comprises 15 residues. CDR1 is MDHEN, CDR2 SYDVKM, per germline. V trimming: 7 bases; J trimming: 4 bases; junction bases outside the gene matches: 10.

The V and J genes are TRBV14 and TRBJ1-3; no reliable D call. This CDR3 has 15 amino acids. The germline V and J ends were trimmed by 3 bases and 3 bases, with 12 bases remaining between them. The V gene's germline CDR1 is SGHDN and CDR2 FVKESK. The DNA of the CDR3 is TGTGCCAGCAGCCACCTTCTAGGGAGTGGAAACACCATATATTTT. Amino acids: CASSHLLGSGNTIYF. Together with reference TRBV14 and TRBJ1-3, the CDR3 gives the full variable domain: EAGVTQFPSHSVIEKGQTVTLRCDPISGHDNLYWYRRVMGKEIKFLLHFVKESKQDESGMPNNRFLAERTGGTYSTLKVQPAELEDSGVYFCASSHLLGSGNTIYFGEGSWLTVV.

This chain links TRBV7-6 with TRBJ1-1; D is undetermined. Germline lookup yields CDR1 SGHVS and CDR2 FNYEAQ. The V and J ends lost 0 bases and 7 bases respectively, with 9 bases between them. This CDR3 spans 13 amino acids. In DNA, the CDR3 is TGTGCCAGCAGCTTAGCCCCGTTAAGTGAAGCTTTCTTT. It encodes CASSLAPLSEAFF.